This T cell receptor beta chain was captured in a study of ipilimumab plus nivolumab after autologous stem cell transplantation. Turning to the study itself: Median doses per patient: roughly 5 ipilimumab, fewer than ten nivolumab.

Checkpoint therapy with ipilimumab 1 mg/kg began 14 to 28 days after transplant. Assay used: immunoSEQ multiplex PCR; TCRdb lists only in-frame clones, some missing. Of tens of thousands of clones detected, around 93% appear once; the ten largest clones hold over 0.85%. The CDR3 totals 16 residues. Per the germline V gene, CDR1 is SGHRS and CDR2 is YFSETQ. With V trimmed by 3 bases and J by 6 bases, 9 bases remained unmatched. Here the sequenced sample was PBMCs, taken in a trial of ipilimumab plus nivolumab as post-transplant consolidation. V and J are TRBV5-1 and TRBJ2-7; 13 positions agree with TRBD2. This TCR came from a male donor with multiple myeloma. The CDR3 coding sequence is TGCGCCAGCAGCTCCCTAGGACTAGCGGGAGCTGTCGAGCAGTACTTC. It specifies CASSSLGLAGAVEQYF.